Listed below are T cell receptor beta chains from one sample, sequenced in a study of T-cell reconstitution after alpha-beta-depleted transplantation in children. TCRdb itself ran the PCR reads through MiXCR, one entry per CDR3 protein. The repertoire holds about 980,000 distinct CDR3 sequences, with roughly 29% as singletons. Sequencing used PBMCs, mostly from graft donor cells, obtained 360 days after TCRalphabeta/CD19-depleted stem cell transplant. The receptor source for this set is a boy in the first two years of life who had a stem cell transplant for SCID, so the T cells may come from the graft donor. Each CDR3 is given with its conserved first and last residue. D genes are given only for firm matches.

j_call d_call v_call cdr3_aa
TRBJ1-5 . TRBV28 CASSSPEMWVPQHF
TRBJ1-1 . TRBV7-2 CASSFGRRQNTEAFF
TRBJ2-2 TRBD1 TRBV16 CASSREGQRHTGELFF
TRBJ1-1 . TRBV29-1 CSVVSGMNTEAFF
TRBJ2-5 TRBD2 TRBV4-2 CASSRTGTSGGIPQETQYF
TRBJ2-1 . TRBV12-3/TRBV12-4 CASSLIEQFF
TRBJ2-2 . TRBV5-1 CASSLAGDGELFF
TRBJ2-1 . TRBV15 CATSRDHGDEQFF
TRBJ1-2 . TRBV5-8 CASGRTVNYGYTF
TRBJ2-1 TRBD1 TRBV29-1 CRGRPGQGGRAYNEQFF
TRBJ2-1 . TRBV29-1 CSVVPSGAESYNEQFF
TRBJ2-7 . TRBV7-7 CASSLAPAGRTYEQYF
TRBJ1-2 . TRBV4-3 CASSRGRAVTNYGYTF
TRBJ2-3 TRBD2 TRBV4-3 CASSPTQAGGTDTQYF
TRBJ1-5 TRBD1 TRBV4-1 CASSQDRGQGVNQPQHF
TRBJ2-5 . TRBV7-7 CASSLTGRQETQYF
TRBJ2-1 . TRBV20-1 CSATPGQSKYNEQFF
TRBJ1-4 . TRBV20-1 CSARAPGEGEKLFF